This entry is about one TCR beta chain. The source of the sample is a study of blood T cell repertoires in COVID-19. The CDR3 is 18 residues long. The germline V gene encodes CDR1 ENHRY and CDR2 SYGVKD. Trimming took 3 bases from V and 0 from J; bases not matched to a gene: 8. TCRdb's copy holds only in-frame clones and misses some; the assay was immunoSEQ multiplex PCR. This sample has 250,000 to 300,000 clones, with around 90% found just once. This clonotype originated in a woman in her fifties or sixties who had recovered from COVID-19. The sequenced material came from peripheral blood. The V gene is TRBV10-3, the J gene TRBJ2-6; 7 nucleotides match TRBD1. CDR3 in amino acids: CAISDPGQRISGANVLTF. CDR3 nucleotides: TGTGCCATCAGTGACCCGGGACAGAGGATCTCTGGGGCCAACGTCCTGACTTTC.